This note documents a single TCR beta chain sequence. As CD8+CD4-CCR7+CD45RA+ cells, naive CD8 T cells were sorted. MiXCR, run by TCRdb on the PCR reads, gives a single entry per CDR3 protein. The data hold some 100,000 distinct CDR3 sequences, with under 40% observed a single time. This specimen comes from a study of molecular identifiers for immune sequencing clone quantification. The CDR3 has 14 residues. Per germline, CDR1 SGHRS and CDR2 YFSETQ. V shed 4 bases, J shed 0 bases, and the junction held 3 bases outside the gene matches. The receptor's source is a human donor in good health. Some libraries in this study had Jurkat cell RNA spiked in. Sequenced input: naive CD8+ T cells from blood, with Jurkat cell RNA spiked in. As for subset: FACS-sorted CD8+CD4-CCR7+CD45RA+ naive T cells. The chain combines TRBV5-1 with TRBJ2-5; 7 nucleotides agree with TRBD2. DNA for the CDR3: TGCGCCAGCAGCGCGGGACTAAACCAAGAGACCCAGTACTTC. Protein: CASSAGLNQETQYF.